The 24 T cell receptor beta chains below come from one sample, sequenced in a study of early T cells in non-severe SARS-CoV-2 infection. A single record per CDR3 protein comes from TCRdb applying MiXCR to the 5' RACE reads. Among tens of thousands of distinct CDR3 sequences listed, around 14% were seen once. The specimen was whole blood, collected at baseline. These TCRs come from an adult who was a healthcare worker with PCR-confirmed SARS-CoV-2 infection or an uninfected control (not recorded which).

This clonotype was found a few times. The V gene is TRBV14, the J gene TRBJ2-3; D is possibly TRBD2 (6 bases). Germline CDR1 SGHDN, CDR2 FVKESK. V lost 2 bases and J lost 4, with 16 bases in between. The CDR3 is made up of 16 amino acids. Written as DNA, the CDR3 is TGTGCCAGCAGCCAACGGGCCATTCCGGGGGCAGATACGCAGTATTTT. Translated: CASSQRAIPGADTQYF.

The chain joins TRBV19 to TRBJ2-4; 7 bases align to TRBD2. CDR3 length: 15 residues. CDR1 is LNHDA, CDR2 SQIVND, per germline (reference sequence). V lost 8 bases, J lost 2 bases, and 9 bases stayed unmatched. The DNA of the CDR3 is TGTGCCAGTGCTTGGGGGGGTGGAACCAAAAACATTCAGTACTTC. It yields the protein CASAWGGGTKNIQYF.

Only a few counts were recorded for this clonotype. The J gene is TRBJ2-7, the V gene TRBV5-1, with D hard to call. The CDR3 length is 13 residues. V was shortened by 1 base and J by 0 bases, with 5 bases between the two germline ends. Germline-derived CDR1 and CDR2 are SGHRS and YFSETQ. This chain's CDR3 is CASSLILSYEQYF. Here the CDR3 DNA reads TGCGCCAGCAGCTTGATCCTCTCCTACGAGCAGTACTTC. The complete variable domain, with remaining parts taken from reference TRBV5-1 and TRBJ2-7, reads KAGVTQTPRYLIKTRGQQVTLSCSPISGHRSVSWYQQTPGQGLQFLFEYFSETQRNKGNFPGRFSGRQFSNSRSEMNVSTLELGDSALYLCASSLILSYEQYFGPGTRLTVT.

This clonotype came up a few times. The chain has TRBV6-5 and TRBJ2-7; 9 bases fit TRBD1. This CDR3 is built from 16 residues. Germline CDR1 MNHEY, CDR2 SVGAGI. V lost 5 bases, J lost 4 bases, and 12 bases stayed unmatched. In DNA, the CDR3 is TGTGCCAGCAGTCCCTGGACAGGGGAGGGTCCTTACGAGCAGTACTTC. Translating gives CASSPWTGEGPYEQYF.

CDR3 nucleotides: TGTGCCAGCAGCCAAGACGCCGGGGTACTCACCGGGGAGCTGTTTTTT. Protein: CASSQDAGVLTGELFF. The chain recombines TRBV14 with TRBJ2-2; tentatively, D is TRBD2 (5 bases). V shed 0 bases and J shed 4 bases, with 12 bases lying between them. Germline loops: CDR1 SGHDN, CDR2 FVKESK. The CDR3 is 16 residues long.

The chain couples TRBV20-1 to TRBJ2-7; tentatively, D is TRBD2 (5 bases). With 0 bases removed from V and 2 bases from J, the gap between germline ends came to 20 bases. The length of the CDR3 is 17 residues. Per germline, CDR1 DFQATT and CDR2 SNEGSKA (reference sequence). CDR3 residues: CSAREYRSGITTYEQYF. The CDR3 bases are TGCAGTGCTAGAGAATACCGGTCCGGGATCACCACCTACGAGCAGTACTTC.

This sequence joins TRBV4-1 and TRBJ2-5; D may be TRBD1 (6 bases). The length of the CDR3 is 13 residues. Trimming took 4 bases from V and 4 from J, leaving 10 bases between them. Germline assignment: CDR1 MGHRA and CDR2 YSYEKL. CDR3 nucleotides: TGCGCCAGCAGCCGAGCAGGGGTAGAGACCCAGTACTTC. Its translation is CASSRAGVETQYF.

At least ten counts were recorded for this clonotype. The chain is built from TRBV27 and TRBJ1-5; possibly TRBD1 for D (5 bases). Germline V gene lookup returns CDR1 MNHEY and CDR2 SMNVEV (reference sequence). Trimming removed 4 bases from V and 2 bases from J, with 27 bases in between. The CDR3 has 20 amino acids. CDR3 amino acids: CASSSGVGVGDLAGNQPQHF. The DNA for the CDR3 is TGTGCCAGCAGTTCAGGCGTTGGCGTGGGGGATTTAGCGGGCAATCAGCCCCAGCATTTT.

The chain couples TRBV9 to TRBJ2-7, with 14 nucleotides matching TRBD2. The CDR3 covers 16 residues. With V trimmed by 4 bases and J by 6 bases, 9 bases remained unmatched. The germline CDR1 and CDR2 sequences are SGDLS and YYNGEE. The CDR3 loop is CASSPPGTSGSSEQYF. The CDR3 bases are TGTGCCAGCAGCCCCCCGGGGACTAGCGGGAGTAGCGAGCAGTACTTC.

V is TRBV28 and J is TRBJ2-3, with D uncertain. The CDR3 has 13 residues. Trimming pared 6 bases from V and 2 bases from J, leaving 9 bases between. The germline V gene encodes CDR1 MDHEN and CDR2 SYDVKM. CDR3 amino acids: CASRPPNTDTQYF. The CDR3 bases are TGTGCCAGCAGACCGCCAAACACAGATACGCAGTATTTT.

V and J are TRBV19 and TRBJ1-5, with TRBD1 matching 9 bases. The CDR3 has 15 residues. V lost 5 bases and J lost 7; bases outside the gene matches: 9. Germline V gene lookup returns CDR1 LNHDA and CDR2 SQIVND (reference sequence). CDR3: CASSESGQGKQPQHF. For the CDR3, the DNA is TGTGCCAGTAGTGAAAGCGGACAGGGGAAGCAGCCCCAGCATTTT.

The J gene is TRBJ1-4, the V gene TRBV11-2; no clear D gene. This CDR3 contains 14 residues. In germline, CDR1 is SGHAT, CDR2 FQNNGV. The V end was cut by 5 bases, the J end by 15 bases, with 22 bases between. CDR3 amino acids: CASSLPGQGTPMFF. CDR3 sequence (DNA): TGTGCCAGCAGCCTTCCGGGCCAAGGAACACCCATGTTTTTT. Together with reference TRBV11-2 and TRBJ1-4, the CDR3 gives the full variable domain: EAGVAQSPRYKIIEKRQSVAFWCNPISGHATLYWYQQILGQGPKLLIQFQNNGVVDDSQLPKDRFSAERLKGVDSTLKIQPAKLEDSAVYLCASSLPGQGTPMFFGSGTQLSVL.

The V gene is TRBV14, the J gene TRBJ2-3; 11 nucleotides match TRBD2. Losses at the gene ends were 4 bases for V and 3 bases for J; bases not matched to a gene: 3. Germline CDR1 reads SGHDN; CDR2 reads FVKESK. The CDR3 is made up of 15 amino acids. The CDR3 spells CASSRGLAETDTQYF. The CDR3 region has the DNA TGTGCCAGCAGCCGGGGACTAGCGGAAACAGATACGCAGTATTTT. Drawing the rest from reference TRBV14 and TRBJ2-3, the complete variable domain is EAGVTQFPSHSVIEKGQTVTLRCDPISGHDNLYWYRRVMGKEIKFLLHFVKESKQDESGMPNNRFLAERTGGTYSTLKVQPAELEDSGVYFCASSRGLAETDTQYFGPGTRLTVL.

V usage is TRBV7-8 and J usage is TRBJ2-3; 10 positions match TRBD1. Germline V CDR1 and CDR2: SGHVS, FQNEAQ. The CDR3 is 16 residues long. The V and J ends lost 5 bases and 2 bases, in that order; junction bases with no gene match: 7. The CDR3 loop is CASSPTGQGPTDTQYF. DNA for the CDR3: TGTGCCAGCAGCCCGACGGGACAGGGGCCCACAGATACGCAGTATTTT.

This sequence joins TRBV9 and TRBJ1-2, with TRBD1 matching 7 bases. This CDR3 has 17 residues. Germline CDR1 and CDR2: SGDLS and YYNGEE. The trim removed 0 bases at V and 2 bases at J, leaving 10 bases unmatched. The CDR3 here is CASSVGSFRQGNYGYTF. The CDR3 bases are TGTGCCAGCAGCGTAGGATCTTTCCGACAGGGCAACTATGGCTACACCTTC.

This clonotype was counted between two and nine times. The rearrangement joins TRBV20-1 to TRBJ2-7, with 9 positions matching TRBD1. This CDR3 region has 14 residues. CDR1 is DFQATT and CDR2 is SNEGSKA in the germline V gene (reference sequence). Trimming removed 6 bases from V and 1 base from J; junction bases left unmatched: 7. The CDR3 spells CSAWSGQGSYEQYF. The CDR3 DNA is TGCAGTGCCTGGAGTGGACAGGGGTCCTACGAGCAGTACTTC.

This clonotype was counted only a few times. This rearrangement joins TRBV11-2 to TRBJ2-3, with a tentative D call TRBD1 (6 bases). Germline-derived CDR1 and CDR2 are SGHAT and FQNNGV. V was trimmed by 7 bases and J by 2 bases, leaving 16 bases between them. This CDR3 is built from 15 residues. The CDR3 DNA is TGTGCCAGCATCTGGGGGACAAGCCCCACAGATACGCAGTATTTT. Translating it yields CASIWGTSPTDTQYF.

This clonotype was counted between two and nine times. The J gene is TRBJ2-3, the V gene TRBV3-1, with D possibly TRBD1 on 6 matching bases. V was pared by 4 bases and J by 5 bases, with 19 bases between. The CDR3 covers 16 residues. Germline values: CDR1 LGHDT, CDR2 YNNKEL (reference sequence). CDR3 residues: CASSRRDILNGDTQYF. The CDR3 nucleotides read TGTGCCAGCAGCCGCCGGGACATCCTAAATGGAGATACGCAGTATTTT.

Ten or more counts support this clonotype. The J gene is TRBJ2-7, the V gene TRBV20-1, with 7 bases aligning to TRBD1. The V segment lost 5 bases and the J segment 0 bases; nucleotides outside the gene matches: 1. Germline assignment: CDR1 DFQATT and CDR2 SNEGSKA (reference sequence). This CDR3 has 12 amino acids. The CDR3 coding sequence is TGCAGTGCTTCAGGGGGCTCCTACGAGCAGTACTTC. Translated: CSASGGSYEQYF.

This clonotype was recorded a few times. The genes are TRBV10-3 and TRBJ1-2, with D perhaps matching TRBD1 (5 bases). This CDR3 is built from 15 residues. Germline V CDR1 and CDR2: ENHRY, SYGVKD. Trimming took off 3 bases at V and 3 bases at J, with 14 bases between the two ends. For the CDR3, the DNA is TGTGCCATCAGTGAAATTCGGGAGGGGCACTATGGCTACACCTTC. It specifies CAISEIREGHYGYTF.

The chain combines TRBV19 with TRBJ2-1; no reliable D call. Trimming shortened V by 10 bases and J by 2 bases, and 12 bases separated the two germline ends. Germline V lookup: CDR1 LNHDA, CDR2 SQIVND (reference sequence). The CDR3 sequence is 13 residues long. The CDR3 DNA sequence: TGTGCCACCTCCGACACGACCTACAATGAGCAGTTCTTC. Its translation is CATSDTTYNEQFF.

In this sample, this clonotype turned up a few times. This sequence joins TRBV14 and TRBJ1-6; 8 nucleotides match TRBD1. This CDR3 has 15 residues. Per the germline V gene, CDR1 is SGHDN and CDR2 is FVKESK. Trimming took 3 bases from V and 7 from J; bases not matched to a gene: 5. DNA of the CDR3: TGTGCCAGCAGCCAGGTGACAGGGGCCAATTCACCCCTCCACTTT. The encoded protein is CASSQVTGANSPLHF.

This clonotype showed up many times. The V and J genes are TRBV19 and TRBJ2-1, with 9 nucleotides matching TRBD1. This CDR3 region has 14 residues. The V gene's germline CDR1 is LNHDA and CDR2 SQIVND (reference sequence). The V gene end was trimmed by 8 bases and the J gene end by 10 bases; junction bases not matched to a gene: 12. The CDR3 loop is CASRETGGNKEQFF. CDR3 nucleotides: TGTGCCAGTCGCGAGACAGGGGGAAATAAGGAGCAGTTCTTC.

This clonotype showed up just once. The rearrangement joins TRBV5-6 to TRBJ2-2, with 9 bases fitting TRBD1. The germline gives CDR1 SGHDT, CDR2 YYEEEE. The CDR3 length is 15 residues. V dropped 0 bases and J dropped 5; count of bases not matched to a gene: 2. CDR3 residues: CASSLAGTGTGELFF. The CDR3, as DNA: TGTGCCAGCAGCTTGGCCGGGACAGGGACCGGGGAGCTGTTTTTT.